This TCR beta chain emerged from a study of T cells in Graves' hyperthyroidism and ophthalmopathy. Points on this clonotype: Its matching antigen is unknown.

Disease lasting under 3 months, a NOSPECS grade of at least 4, and a Clinical Activity Score of at least 3 were features of the ophthalmopathy patients. Diagnoses rested on clinical symptoms, serum thyroxine and TRAb, thyroid ultrasound and orbital computed tomography. Around 10 ml of fresh peripheral blood supplied the PBMCs. The CDR3 length is 16 residues. Germline V lookup: CDR1 MNHEY, CDR2 SMNVEV (reference sequence). V dropped 5 bases and J dropped 4; count of bases not matched to a gene: 7. Findings and caveats of the study: The model identified upcoming ophthalmopathy a median approximately 6.4 months ahead of onset.

The TCR beta CDR3 regions underwent amplification using RNA transcripts as the source. The HTBI set primed first-round TCR CDR3 RT-PCR. TCRdb redid the calling of the multiplex PCR reads with MiXCR, one entry per CDR3 protein. The sample contains approximately 600,000 distinct CDR3 sequences, more than 20% of which appear only once. The sequencing input was blood. The chain is built from TRBV27 and TRBJ2-2, with TRBD2 matching over 10 bases. The receptor comes from a man aged 30-40 years with Graves' ophthalmopathy. CDR3 residues: CASSHPQRGGTGELFF. CDR3 nucleotide sequence: TGTGCCAGCAGTCACCCCCAGCGGGGGGGCACCGGGGAGCTGTTTTTT.